This entry concerns a single T cell receptor (beta chain). The data are from a study of blood T cell repertoires in COVID-19. Germline CDR1 is MDHEN and CDR2 is SYDVKM. The CDR3 contains 14 residues. With 8 bases removed from V and 0 bases from J, the gap between germline ends came to 10 bases. The table came from immunoSEQ multiplex PCR; TCRdb's copy has only in-frame clones and leaves some out. The table records 390,000 or so clones, 85% to 90% of them present only once. The clonotype originates from a woman in her forties or fifties who had recovered from COVID-19. The material sequenced was PBMCs or T cells enriched from blood (not recorded which). This chain links TRBV28 with TRBJ1-4, with D unresolved. CDR3 loop: CASRNSPTNEKLFF. DNA of the CDR3: TGTGCCAGCCGAAACAGTCCAACTAATGAAAAACTGTTTTTT.